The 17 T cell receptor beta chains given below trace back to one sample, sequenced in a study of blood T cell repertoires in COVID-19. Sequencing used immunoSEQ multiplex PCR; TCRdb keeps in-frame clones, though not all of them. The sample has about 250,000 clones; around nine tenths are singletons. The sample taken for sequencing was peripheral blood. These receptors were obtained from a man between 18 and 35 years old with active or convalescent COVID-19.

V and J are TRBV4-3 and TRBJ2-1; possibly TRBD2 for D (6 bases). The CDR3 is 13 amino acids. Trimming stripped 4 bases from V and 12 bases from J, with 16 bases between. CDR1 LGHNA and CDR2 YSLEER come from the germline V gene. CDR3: CASSPGRDSAQFF. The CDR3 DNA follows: TGCGCCAGCAGCCCTGGCCGGGACTCGGCGCAGTTCTTC.

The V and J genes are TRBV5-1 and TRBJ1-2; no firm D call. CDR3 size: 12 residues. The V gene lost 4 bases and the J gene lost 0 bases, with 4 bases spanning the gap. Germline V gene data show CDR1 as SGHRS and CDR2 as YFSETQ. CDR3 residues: CASSPANYGYTF. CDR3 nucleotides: TGCGCCAGCAGCCCAGCTAACTATGGCTACACCTTC.

This CDR3 is CASSVHRGINEKLFF. CDR3 in DNA: TGTGCCAGCAGCGTTCACAGGGGGATTAATGAAAAACTGTTTTTT. The chain employs TRBV7-2 and TRBJ1-4; 8 bases align to TRBD1. There are 15 residues in the CDR3. CDR1 is SGHTA and CDR2 is FQGNSA in the germline V gene. V trimming: 5 bases; J trimming: 4 bases; junction bases outside the gene matches: 6.

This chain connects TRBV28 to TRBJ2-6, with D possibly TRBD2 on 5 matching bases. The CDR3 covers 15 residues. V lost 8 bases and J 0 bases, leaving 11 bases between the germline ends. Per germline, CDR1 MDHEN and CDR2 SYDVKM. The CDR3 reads CASRGGGSGANVLTF. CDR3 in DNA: TGTGCCAGCCGGGGTGGTGGCTCTGGGGCCAACGTCCTGACTTTC.

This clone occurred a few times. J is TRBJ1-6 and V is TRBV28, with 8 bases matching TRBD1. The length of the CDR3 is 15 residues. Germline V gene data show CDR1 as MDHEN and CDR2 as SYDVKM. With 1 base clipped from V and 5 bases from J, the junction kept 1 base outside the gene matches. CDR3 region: CASSLYRGDNSPLHF. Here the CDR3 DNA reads TGTGCCAGCAGTTTATACAGGGGGGATAATTCACCCCTCCACTTT.

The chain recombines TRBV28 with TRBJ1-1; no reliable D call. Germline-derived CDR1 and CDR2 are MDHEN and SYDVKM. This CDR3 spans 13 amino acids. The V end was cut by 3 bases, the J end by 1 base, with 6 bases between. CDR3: CASSLGRNTEAFF. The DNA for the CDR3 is TGTGCCAGCAGTTTGGGCCGGAACACTGAAGCTTTCTTT. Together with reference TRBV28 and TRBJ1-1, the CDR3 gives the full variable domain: DVKVTQSSRYLVKRTGEKVFLECVQDMDHENMFWYRQDPGLGLRLIYFSYDVKMKEKGDIPEGYSVSREKKERFSLILESASTNQTSMYLCASSLGRNTEAFFGQGTRLTVV.

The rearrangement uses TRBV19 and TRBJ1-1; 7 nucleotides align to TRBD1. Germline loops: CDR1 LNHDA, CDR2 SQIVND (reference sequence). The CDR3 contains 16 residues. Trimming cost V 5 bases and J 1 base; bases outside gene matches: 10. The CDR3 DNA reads TGTGCCAGTAGTGCCAACAGGGGATCAGGGAACACTGAAGCTTTCTTT. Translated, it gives CASSANRGSGNTEAFF.

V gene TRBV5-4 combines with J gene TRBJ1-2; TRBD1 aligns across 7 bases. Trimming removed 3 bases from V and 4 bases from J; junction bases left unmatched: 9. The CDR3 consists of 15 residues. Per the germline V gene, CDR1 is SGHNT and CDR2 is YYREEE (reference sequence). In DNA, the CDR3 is TGTGCCAGCAGCTCAGGACAGGCAGTGAGCTATGGCTACACCTTC. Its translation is CASSSGQAVSYGYTF.

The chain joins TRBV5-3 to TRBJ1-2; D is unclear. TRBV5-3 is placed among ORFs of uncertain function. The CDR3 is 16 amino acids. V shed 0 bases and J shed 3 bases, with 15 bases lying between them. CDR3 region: CARSLAVDTPDYGYTF. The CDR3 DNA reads TGTGCCAGAAGCTTGGCAGTAGACACACCTGACTATGGCTACACCTTC.

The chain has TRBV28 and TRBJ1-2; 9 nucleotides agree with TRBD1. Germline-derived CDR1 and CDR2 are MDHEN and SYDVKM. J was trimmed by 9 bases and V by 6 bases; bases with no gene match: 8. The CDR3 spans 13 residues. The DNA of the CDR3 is TGTGCCAGCAGCCGAACAGGGGGCTCCCGCTACACCTTC. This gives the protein CASSRTGGSRYTF.

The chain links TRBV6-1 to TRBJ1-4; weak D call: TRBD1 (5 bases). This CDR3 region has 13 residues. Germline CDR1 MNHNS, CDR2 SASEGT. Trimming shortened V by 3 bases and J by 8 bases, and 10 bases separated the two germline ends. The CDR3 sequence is CASSEQGGEKLFF. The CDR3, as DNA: TGTGCCAGCAGTGAGCAGGGAGGGGAAAAACTGTTTTTT.

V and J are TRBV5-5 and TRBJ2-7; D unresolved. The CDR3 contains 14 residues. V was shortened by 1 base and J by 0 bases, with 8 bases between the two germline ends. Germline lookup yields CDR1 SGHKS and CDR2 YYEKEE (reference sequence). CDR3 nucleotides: TGTGCCAGCAGCTTGTACGGCGGCTCCTACGAGCAGTACTTC. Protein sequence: CASSLYGGSYEQYF.

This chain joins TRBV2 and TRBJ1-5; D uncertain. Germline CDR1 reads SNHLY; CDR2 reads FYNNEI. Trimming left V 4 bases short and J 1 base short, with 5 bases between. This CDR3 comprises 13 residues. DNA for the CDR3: TGTGCCAGCAGTGTTGAGAGCAATCAGCCCCAGCATTTT. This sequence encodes CASSVESNQPQHF.

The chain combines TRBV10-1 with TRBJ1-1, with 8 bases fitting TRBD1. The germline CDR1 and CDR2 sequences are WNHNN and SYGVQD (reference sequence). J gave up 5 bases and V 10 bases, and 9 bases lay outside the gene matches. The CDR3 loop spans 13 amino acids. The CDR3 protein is CATRQGRETEAFF. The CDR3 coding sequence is TGCGCCACCCGACAGGGGAGAGAGACTGAAGCTTTCTTT.

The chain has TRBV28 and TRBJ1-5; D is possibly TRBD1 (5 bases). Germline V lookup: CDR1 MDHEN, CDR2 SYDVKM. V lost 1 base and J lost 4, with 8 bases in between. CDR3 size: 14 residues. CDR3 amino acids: CASSLSGTNQPQHF. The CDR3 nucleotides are TGTGCCAGCAGTTTATCCGGGACTAATCAGCCCCAGCATTTT. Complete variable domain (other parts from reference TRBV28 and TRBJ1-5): DVKVTQSSRYLVKRTGEKVFLECVQDMDHENMFWYRQDPGLGLRLIYFSYDVKMKEKGDIPEGYSVSREKKERFSLILESASTNQTSMYLCASSLSGTNQPQHFGDGTRLSIL.

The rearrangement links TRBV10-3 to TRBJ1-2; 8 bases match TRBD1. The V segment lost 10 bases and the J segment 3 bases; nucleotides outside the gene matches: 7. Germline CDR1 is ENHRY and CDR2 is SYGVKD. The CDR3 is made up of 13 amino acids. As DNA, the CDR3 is TGTGCCACTCGCGGACAGGGAGACTATGGCTACACCTTC. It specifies CATRGQGDYGYTF.

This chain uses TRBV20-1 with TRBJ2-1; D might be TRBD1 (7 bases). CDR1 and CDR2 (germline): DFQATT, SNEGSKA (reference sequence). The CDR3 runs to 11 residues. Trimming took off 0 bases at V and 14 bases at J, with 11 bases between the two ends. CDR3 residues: CSARDGRGEFF. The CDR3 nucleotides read TGCAGTGCTAGAGACGGCAGGGGGGAGTTCTTC.